The clone carrying this T cell receptor beta chain showed up just once. Its antigen remains unidentified. The record originates from a study of shared clonotypes between healthy human individuals. Overall study results and limits: It was the non-shared clonotypes that had lower generation probabilities than clonotypes shared by all four donors. Sharing across a handful of donors was seen in around 5.1% of naive CD4 clonotypes.

Repertoires were generated with immunoSEQ multiplex PCR, while TCRdb's copy carries only in-frame clones and drops some. Of about 2.3 million clones listed, around 92% are singletons. CDR3 length equals 17 residues. Trimming took off 1 base at V and 0 bases at J, with 16 bases between the two ends. Germline V gene lookup returns CDR1 LGHNA and CDR2 YSLEER. The sequencing sample was made of naive CD4+ T cells from PBMCs. Subset denoted: CD45RA+ positively selected. V is TRBV4-3 and J is TRBJ2-7, with D possibly TRBD2 on 6 matching bases. This TCR was recovered from a man between 18 and 35 years old in good health. Some clones in this sample may be carry-over from other donors' samples. CDR3 in amino acids: CASSQAVGGTFSYEQYF. CDR3 bases: TGCGCCAGCAGCCAAGCCGTGGGCGGGACCTTCTCCTACGAGCAGTACTTC.